This record covers a single TCR beta chain. Its antigen is unidentified. Trimming stripped 2 bases from V and 0 bases from J, with 12 bases between. Germline assignment: CDR1 SGHDT and CDR2 YYEEEE. The CDR3 runs to 16 residues. Cryopreserved PBMCs supplied 1.5 to 2.5 micrograms of genomic DNA for TCR beta libraries. This specimen belongs to a study of cytotoxic CD8 clonotypes in ibrutinib-treated CLL. Overall study findings and caveats: Sample timing was unmatched between remission and later-progressing patients; lymph nodes unstudied. Treatment saw public clonotypes, which were uncommon, either contract or stay stable.

Sequencing was performed with immunoSEQ multiplex PCR; in TCRdb, only in-frame clones are kept and a portion is missing. The table records about 160,000 clones, roughly 88% of them present only once. V is TRBV5-6 and J is TRBJ2-1; D call uncertain. This specimen consisted of PBMCs, obtained at disease progression, from a patient treated with ibrutinib. This receptor was identified in a human donor with chronic lymphocytic leukemia. The CDR3 region has the DNA TGTGCCAGCAGCTTCGGTGCGGCTCTCTCCTACAATGAGCAGTTCTTC. This encodes CASSFGAALSYNEQFF.